Listed below are T cell receptor beta chains from one sample, sequenced in a study of T cell repertoires in cytomegalovirus infection. Their cognate antigens are unknown. MiXCR, run by TCRdb on the reads, gives a single entry per CDR3 protein. The table records about half a million distinct CDR3 sequences, roughly 46% of them present only once. The specimen was cultured PBMCs, collected from culture after CMV antigen stimulation. The receptors shown here come from a human donor in good health (CMV status not recorded). Some clones in this sample may be carry-over from other donors' samples. The CDR3 runs from the conserved cysteine through the conserved F or W. D genes are given only for firm matches. Only some rows state a clone size, as once, few, many or a class for expanded clones.

TRBV2	10	TRBJ1-5	NA	NA	CASSGAIQHF	TGTGCCAGCAGTGGAGCAATTCAGCATTTT
TRBV12-3/TRBV12-4	14	TRBJ2-5	NA	NA	CASSLAGPQETQYF	TGTGCCAGCAGTTTAGCCGGGCCCCAAGAGACCCAGTACTTC
TRBV7-3	13	TRBJ1-2	NA	NA	CASRPQGTDGYTF	TGTGCCAGCAGACCACAGGGTACGGATGGCTACACCTTC
TRBV6-5	15	TRBJ2-2	NA	NA	CASRDDRLGLRGLFF	TGTGCCAGCAGAGACGACAGGTTGGGACTAAGGGGGCTGTTTTTT
TRBV3-1	15	TRBJ2-1	TRBD2	NA	CASSQSSSGGQRQFF	TGTGCCAGCAGCCAGTCATCTAGCGGGGGGCAGCGGCAGTTCTTC
TRBV12-3/TRBV12-4	14	TRBJ1-3	NA	NA	CASSFLNSGNTIYF	TGTGCCAGCAGTTTTCTCAACTCTGGAAACACCATATATTTT
TRBV7-2	18	TRBJ2-2	NA	few	CASSLHGTTSGVAGELFF	TGTGCCAGCAGCTTACACGGGACAACCTCGGGTGTGGCCGGGGAGCTGTTTTTT
TRBV6-1	15	TRBJ2-2	NA	few	CAPKMVSRDTGELFF	TGTGCCCCAAAAATGGTCTCCAGGGACACCGGGGAGCTGTTTTTT
TRBV7-2	12	TRBJ1-2	NA	many	CASTDRSGGYTF	TGTGCCAGCACCGATCGGAGCGGAGGCTACACCTTC
TRBV20-1	11	TRBJ1-2	NA	NA	CSATFRGGYTF	TGCAGTGCGACATTCAGGGGTGGCTACACCTTC
TRBV5-4	16	TRBJ1-6	TRBD1	NA	CASSLAPGQGWSPLHF	TGTGCCAGCAGCTTGGCCCCGGGACAGGGGTGGTCACCCCTCCACTTT
TRBV20-1	17	TRBJ2-3	NA	NA	CSARDNLGQWGTDTQYF	TGCAGTGCTAGAGATAACCTTGGACAGTGGGGGACAGATACGCAGTATTTT
TRBV4-3	17	TRBJ1-4	NA	few	CASSQDTWTTRGEKLFF	TGCGCCAGCAGCCAAGACACATGGACAACCCGGGGGGAAAAACTGTTTTTT
TRBV7-2	15	TRBJ2-5	NA	NA	CASSFFPGTGETQYF	TGTGCCAGCAGCTTTTTTCCGGGGACGGGGGAGACCCAGTACTTC
TRBV7-6	13	TRBJ1-1	NA	NA	CASSEPGATEAFF	TGTGCCAGCAGCGAGCCCGGGGCCACTGAAGCTTTCTTT
TRBV7-2	16	TRBJ2-7	NA	few	CASSLRGGGLSYEQYF	TGTGCCAGCAGCTTACGAGGGGGGGGGTTGTCCTACGAGCAGTACTTC
TRBV12-5	11	TRBJ2-5	NA	NA	CASGPLGVGYF	TGTGCTAGTGGTCCCCTGGGGGTTGGGTACTTC
TRBV7-2	16	TRBJ2-1	NA	few	CASSLAGVVSYNEQFF	TGTGCCAGCAGCTTAGCTGGAGTAGTATCCTACAATGAGCAGTTCTTC